This T cell receptor beta chain came from a study of T cells in Graves' hyperthyroidism and ophthalmopathy (dated by TCRdb to between 2018 and 2021). Context from the whole study: Peripheral blood was sampled at the time of initial diagnosis, prior to any treatment. A discovery cohort of about a hundred patients, about 44 with Graves' ophthalmopathy and over 55 with stable Graves' hyperthyroidism, was used to find distinguishing TCR V-J signatures. Prospective prediction of ophthalmopathy was tested in an independent validation cohort of under 20 hyperthyroidism patients and 17 patients who later progressed to ophthalmopathy. The roughly 94 discovery patients were randomly divided into training and test sets at a 7:3 ratio. Thyroid tissue and blood T-cell repertoires from six Graves' hyperthyroidism patients were also compared in the study. Once sampling was done, hyperthyroidism patients were given methimazole at a starting dose of 30 mg daily, whereas ophthalmopathy patients were given high-dose intravenous methylprednisolone. The paper reports TCR Vbeta CDR3 sequencing of over 120 peripheral blood samples: around 45 ophthalmopathy, around 80 hyperthyroidism and around 17 progressor patients.

This clonotype was detected only a few times. Its specific antigen is unknown. Per-base quality was not reported, and no clone a single base away is much larger than it. Trimming removed 1 base from V and 13 bases from J, leaving 19 bases between the germline ends. CDR1 and CDR2 (SGHTA, FQGTGA) derive from the germline V gene. Taken from cysteine to phenylalanine, the CDR3 has 14 residues. Kept here is only the CDR3 DNA, which spans 42 bases and is read in frame from base 1. The paper as a whole reports these results and caveats: No statistical method was used to set the sample size in advance, and investigators knew the group allocation. Most expanded thyroid clonotypes (frequency above 0.001) were also detected in blood, a finding suggesting that blood repertoires may reflect thyroid immune responses. In cross-validation, a model built on a 13 V-J signature told ophthalmopathy apart from stable hyperthyroidism with about 90% sensitivity and approximately 84% specificity, and in testing the same model reached 80%/75%. In validation, the model predicted progression to ophthalmopathy with over 60% sensitivity and approximately 74% specificity, a median of 6.5 months before onset.

Amplification of TCR beta CDR3 regions was carried out from RNA transcripts. A first-round RT-PCR of the TCR CDR3 used the HTBI primer set with the Qiagen OneStep RT-PCR kit. Libraries were constructed in a second round of multiplex PCR, after which size selection and purification were carried out. Sequencing of the libraries was done on an Illumina HiSeq2000 using paired-end 100 bp reads. For the original study's pipeline: SOAPnuke was used to process the raw data, removing reads that contained adapters or uncalled bases, had a mean Phred below 15, or lacked an exact match to the constant primer or identifier. High-quality paired reads were merged with COPE v1.2.5, and unique nucleotide sequences were defined as clonotypes. Clonotypes were aligned to IMGT TRBV, TRBD and TRBJ reference segments using MiTCR v1.1. The analysis was restricted to V-J combinations with a frequency above 0.0001, which together covered just over 98% of the repertoires. The TCS score was defined as the ratio of F50 (clonal expansion) to E x V (chaos), calculated using BLOSUM62-based TCRdist between CDR3 peptides within each V-J. Welch's t-statistics and random forest reduced around 510 V-J features to some 14, which were used in a naive Bayes classifier (R e1071). The similarity between thyroid and blood repertoires was quantified using the Morisita-Horn index. TCRdb itself trimmed the public reads at Q25 with fastp, ran MiXCR and retained productive beta chains. CDR3 protein sequences are deduplicated, and each keeps its most common genes and DNA. Here the V and J calls rest on TCRdb's processing, not on the authors' analysis. The table for this sample lists 600,000 to 700,000 distinct CDR3 sequences; roughly 15% of them were counted only once. About 3.9% of the sample is taken by the ten largest.

Moderately to severely active disease, a Clinical Activity Score of at least 3, a NOSPECS grade of at least 4, and a duration under 3 months were present in ophthalmopathy patients. Any patient with an uncontrolled infection, another autoimmune disease, pregnancy or lactation was excluded. Diagnoses were established on the basis of clinical symptoms, serum thyroxine and TRAb, thyroid ultrasound, and orbital computed tomography. PBMCs were isolated from about 10 ml of fresh peripheral blood by Ficoll-Paque density gradient centrifugation. Trizol reagent was used to extract total RNA, and RNA quality was then checked on an Agilent 2100 Bioanalyzer.

The rearranged segments are TRBV7-3 and TRBJ1-2, with the identity of the D gene unclear. Sequenced: blood. The receptor was derived from a woman between 40 and 55 years old with Graves' ophthalmopathy. The CDR3 reads CASSLSPSHKEVTF. The DNA reads as follows: TGTGCCAGCAGCTTAAGTCCAAGTCATAAAGAAGTCACCTTC.